The clone carrying this TCR beta chain was observed a handful of times. Its antigen remains unidentified. This entry comes from a study of a mutant IDH1 vaccine in newly diagnosed glioma. Sequencing was performed with immunoSEQ multiplex PCR; in TCRdb, only in-frame clones are kept and a portion is missing. The sample records 95,000 to 120,000 clones, 75% to 90% being singletons. There are 11 residues in the CDR3. V lost 0 bases to trimming and J lost 3 bases, with 0 bases between them. The V gene's germline CDR1 is SGHRS and CDR2 YFSETQ. Stated time point: week 11, during vaccination. The study gave 300 ug of mutant IDH1 20-mer peptide per vaccine dose, with topical imiquimod. Regarding the study as a whole: Across multiple MHC alleles, approximately 93% of patients had vaccine-induced responses.

The chain couples TRBV5-1 to TRBJ2-5; D is unclear. The specimen was PBMCs, collected from a glioma patient whose treatment included an IDH1 peptide vaccine. The sequence was obtained from a woman between 50 and 59 years old with glioma. This CDR3 is CASSLEETQYF. The CDR3, as DNA: TGCGCCAGCAGCTTGGAAGAGACCCAGTACTTC.